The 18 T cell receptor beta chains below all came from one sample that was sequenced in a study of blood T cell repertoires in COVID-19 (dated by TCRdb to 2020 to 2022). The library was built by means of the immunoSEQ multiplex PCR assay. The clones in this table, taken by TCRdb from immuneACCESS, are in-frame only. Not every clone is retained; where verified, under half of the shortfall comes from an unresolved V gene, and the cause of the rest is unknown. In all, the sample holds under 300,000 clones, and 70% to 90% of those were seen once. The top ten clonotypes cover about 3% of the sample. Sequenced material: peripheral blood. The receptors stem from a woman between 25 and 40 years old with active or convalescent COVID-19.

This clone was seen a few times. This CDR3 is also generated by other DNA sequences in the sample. This CDR3 is CASSQVSGRGGPNTEAFF. The CDR3 coding sequence is TGCGCCAGCAGCCAAGTGAGTGGGAGGGGGGGCCCGAACACTGAAGCTTTCTTT. The gene calls are TRBV4-1 and TRBJ1-1, with D maybe TRBD1 (6 bases). Trimming pared 1 base from V and 1 base from J, leaving 19 bases between. Germline V gene sequence: CDR1 MGHRA, CDR2 YSYEKL. CDR3 length equals 18 residues.

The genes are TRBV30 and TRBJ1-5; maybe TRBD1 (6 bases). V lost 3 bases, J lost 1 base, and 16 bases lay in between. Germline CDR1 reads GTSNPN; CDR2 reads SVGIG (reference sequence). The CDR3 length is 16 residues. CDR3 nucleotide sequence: TGTGCCTGGAGCGGAGGGGGGGGACGGAGCAATCAGCCCCAGCATTTT. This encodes CAWSGGGGRSNQPQHF. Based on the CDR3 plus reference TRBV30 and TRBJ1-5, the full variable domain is SQTIHQWPATLVQPVGSPLSLECTVEGTSNPNLYWYRQAAGRGLQLLFYSVGIGQISSEVPQNLSASRPQDRQFILSSKKLLLSDSGFYLCAWSGGGGRSNQPQHFGDGTRLSIL.

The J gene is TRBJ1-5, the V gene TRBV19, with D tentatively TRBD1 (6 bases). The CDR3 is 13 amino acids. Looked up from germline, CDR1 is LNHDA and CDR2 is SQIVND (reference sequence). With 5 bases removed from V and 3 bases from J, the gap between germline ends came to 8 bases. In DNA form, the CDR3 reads TGTGCCAGTAGTGACAGGCTCAATCAGCCCCAGCATTTT. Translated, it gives CASSDRLNQPQHF.

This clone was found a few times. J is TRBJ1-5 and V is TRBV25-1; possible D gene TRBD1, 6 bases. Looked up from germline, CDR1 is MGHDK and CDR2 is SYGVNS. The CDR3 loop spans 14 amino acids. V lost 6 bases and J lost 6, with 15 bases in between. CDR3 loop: CASRSTGMGQPQHF. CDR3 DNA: TGTGCCAGCAGATCAACAGGGATGGGTCAGCCCCAGCATTTT.

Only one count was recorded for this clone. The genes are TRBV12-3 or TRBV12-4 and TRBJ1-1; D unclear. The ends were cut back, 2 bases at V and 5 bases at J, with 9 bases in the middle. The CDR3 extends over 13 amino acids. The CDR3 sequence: CASSLSPGTEAFF. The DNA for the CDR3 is TGTGCCAGCAGTTTATCCCCGGGAACTGAAGCTTTCTTT.

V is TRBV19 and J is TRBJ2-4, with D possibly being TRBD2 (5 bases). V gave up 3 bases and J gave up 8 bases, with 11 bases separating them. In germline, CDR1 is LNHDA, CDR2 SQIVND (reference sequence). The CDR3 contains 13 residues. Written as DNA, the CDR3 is TGTGCCAGTAGTATCCCGGGAACGGACATTCAGTACTTC. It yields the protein CASSIPGTDIQYF.

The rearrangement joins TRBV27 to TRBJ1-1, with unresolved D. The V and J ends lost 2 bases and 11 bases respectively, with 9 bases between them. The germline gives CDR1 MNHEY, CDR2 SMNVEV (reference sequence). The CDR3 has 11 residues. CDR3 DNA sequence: TGTGCCAGCAGTTTAGGAGGGCGGGCTTTCTTT. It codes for CASSLGGRAFF.

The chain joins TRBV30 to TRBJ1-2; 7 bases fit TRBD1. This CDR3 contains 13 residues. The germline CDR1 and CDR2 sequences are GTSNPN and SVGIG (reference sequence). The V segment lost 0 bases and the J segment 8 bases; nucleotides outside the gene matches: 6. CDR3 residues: CAWSVDRVRGYTF. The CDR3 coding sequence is TGTGCCTGGAGTGTAGACAGGGTGAGAGGCTACACCTTC. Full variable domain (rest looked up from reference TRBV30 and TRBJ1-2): SQTIHQWPATLVQPVGSPLSLECTVEGTSNPNLYWYRQAAGRGLQLLFYSVGIGQISSEVPQNLSASRPQDRQFILSSKKLLLSDSGFYLCAWSVDRVRGYTFGSGTRLTVV.

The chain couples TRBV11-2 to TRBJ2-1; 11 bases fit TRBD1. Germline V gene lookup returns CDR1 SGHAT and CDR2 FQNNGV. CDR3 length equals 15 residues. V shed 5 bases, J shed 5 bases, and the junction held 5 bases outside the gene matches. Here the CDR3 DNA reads TGTGCCAGCAGCAGGACAGGGGGCGCCCACAATGAGCAGTTCTTC. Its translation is CASSRTGGAHNEQFF.

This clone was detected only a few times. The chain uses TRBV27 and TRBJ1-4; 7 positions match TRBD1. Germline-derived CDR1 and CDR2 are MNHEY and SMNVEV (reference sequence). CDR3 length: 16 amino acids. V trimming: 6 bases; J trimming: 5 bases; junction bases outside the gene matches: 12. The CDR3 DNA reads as TGTGCCAGCAGCAACTTGCGACAGGGAACAAATGAAAAACTGTTTTTT. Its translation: CASSNLRQGTNEKLFF.

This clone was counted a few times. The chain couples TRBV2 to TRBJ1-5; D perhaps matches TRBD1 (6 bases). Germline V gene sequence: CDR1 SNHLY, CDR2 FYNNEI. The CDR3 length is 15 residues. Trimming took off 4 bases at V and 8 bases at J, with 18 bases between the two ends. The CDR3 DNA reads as TGTGCCAGCAGTGGGCAGGGGTACGGGTGGGAGCCCCAGCATTTT. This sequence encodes CASSGQGYGWEPQHF.

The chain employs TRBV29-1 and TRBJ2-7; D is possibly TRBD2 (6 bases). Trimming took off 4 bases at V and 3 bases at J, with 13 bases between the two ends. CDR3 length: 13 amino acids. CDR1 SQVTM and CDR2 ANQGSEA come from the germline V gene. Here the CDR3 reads CSVGPGGNYEQYF. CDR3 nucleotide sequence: TGCAGCGTTGGCCCGGGCGGGAACTACGAGCAGTACTTC.

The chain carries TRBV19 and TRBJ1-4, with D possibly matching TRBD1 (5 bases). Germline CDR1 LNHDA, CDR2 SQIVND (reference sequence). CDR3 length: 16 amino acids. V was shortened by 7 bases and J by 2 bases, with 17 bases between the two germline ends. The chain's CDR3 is CASKEEGFTTNEKLFF. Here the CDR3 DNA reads TGTGCCAGTAAGGAGGAGGGGTTTACGACTAATGAAAAACTGTTTTTT.

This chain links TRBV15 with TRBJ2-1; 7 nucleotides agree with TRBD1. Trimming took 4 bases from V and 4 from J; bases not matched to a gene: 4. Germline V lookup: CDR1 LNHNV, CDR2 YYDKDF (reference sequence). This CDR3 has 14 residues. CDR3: CATSTGTVYNEQFF. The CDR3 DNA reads TGTGCCACCAGCACCGGGACAGTTTACAATGAGCAGTTCTTC.

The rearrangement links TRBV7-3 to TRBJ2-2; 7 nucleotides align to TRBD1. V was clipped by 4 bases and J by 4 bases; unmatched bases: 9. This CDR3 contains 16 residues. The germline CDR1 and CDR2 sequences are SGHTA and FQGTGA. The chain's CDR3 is CASSSNTGVGTGELFF. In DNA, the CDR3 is TGTGCCAGCAGCTCTAATACAGGGGTGGGCACCGGGGAGCTGTTTTTT.

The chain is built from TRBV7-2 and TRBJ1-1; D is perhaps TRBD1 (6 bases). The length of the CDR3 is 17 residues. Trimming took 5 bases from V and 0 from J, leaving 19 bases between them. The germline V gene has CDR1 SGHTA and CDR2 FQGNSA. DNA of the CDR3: TGTGCCAGCAGCCGTACCGACAGGATTATTATGAACACTGAAGCTTTCTTT. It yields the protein CASSRTDRIIMNTEAFF.

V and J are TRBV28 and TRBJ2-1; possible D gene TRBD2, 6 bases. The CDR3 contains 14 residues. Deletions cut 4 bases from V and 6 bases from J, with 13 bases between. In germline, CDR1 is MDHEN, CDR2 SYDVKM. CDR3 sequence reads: CASSSHRGSNEQFF. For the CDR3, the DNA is TGTGCCAGCAGTTCCCACCGGGGGAGCAATGAGCAGTTCTTC.

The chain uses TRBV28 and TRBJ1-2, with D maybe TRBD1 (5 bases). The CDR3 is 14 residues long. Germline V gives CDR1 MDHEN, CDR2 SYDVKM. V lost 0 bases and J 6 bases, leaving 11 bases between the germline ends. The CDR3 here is CASSLWARGDGYTF. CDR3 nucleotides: TGTGCCAGCAGTTTATGGGCCCGGGGGGATGGCTACACCTTC.